This TCR beta chain was sequenced in a study of beta chain features in type 1 diabetes. Using CD45RO/CCR7/CD25/CD127/CD95/CD27, CD4+ naive, central memory, regulatory and stem cell-like memory cells were sorted. About this clone: Its matching antigen is unknown.

CDR3 length equals 15 residues. Germline V gene data show CDR1 as SEHNR and CDR2 as FQNEAQ (reference sequence). The V end lost 0 bases, the J end lost 3 bases, and 12 bases lay between the germline ends. Study-level results: No resolution was reached here on whether HLA type influences TCRB rearrangement. Type 1 diabetes patients had fewer VDJ junction insertions and more deletions. Shorter templates might be favored by PCR, and equally so in patients and in controls.

The entirety of the isolated RNA underwent reverse transcription, so expressed TCRB transcripts were sequenced. The protocol was immunoSEQ multiplex PCR, while the TCRdb copy is restricted to in-frame clones and leaves out a portion. This sample has around 500,000 clones; roughly an eighth occur once, and the top ten carry over 0.04%. The genes are TRBV7-9 and TRBJ2-7, with a tentative D call TRBD1 (6 bases). This TCR derives from a woman aged 18-29 years in good health. The sequencing sample was made of naive CD4+ T cells from blood. CDR3 nucleotide sequence: TGTGCCAGCAGCTTAGCGTCAGGGACACACTACGAGCAGTACTTC. It specifies CASSLASGTHYEQYF.